Below are 13 T cell receptor beta chains sequenced from a single sample in a study of T cells in women clearing cervical HPV infection. Generated by immunoSEQ multiplex PCR, the TCRdb table keeps only in-frame clones and is missing some. The sample totals around 15,000 clones. Sequenced: blood buffy coat. The receptor source for this set is a woman between 18 and 70 years old with a cervical HPV16 infection that either progressed to CIN3+ or cleared (not recorded which).

About this clone itself: The read finishes 3 residues shy of the CDR3 end, and the germline J gene is used to complete it. The chain is built from TRBV2 and TRBJ2-2; D is unclear. The ends were cut back, 3 bases at V and 6 bases at J, with 8 bases in the middle. The CDR3 totals 13 residues. From germline, CDR1 is SNHLY and CDR2 FYNNEI. The CDR3 DNA, read in part, is TGTGCCAGCAGTGACTCAGTTCCCGGGGAG. Residues: CASSDSVPGE. In full, the CDR3 is CASSDSVPGELFF.

In the case of this clone: Read data end 3 residues before the CDR3 end; the end is taken from the germline J gene. The V gene is TRBV2, the J gene TRBJ1-5; D not resolved. From germline, CDR1 is SNHLY and CDR2 FYNNEI. This CDR3 is built from 12 residues. The V and J ends lost 4 bases and 7 bases respectively, with 8 bases between them. The DNA read from the CDR3 is TGTGCCAGCAGTGCCCCGAGGCAGCCC. Protein sequence: CASSAPRQP. In full, the CDR3 reads CASSAPRQPQHF.

A remark on this clone: The CDR3 extends 3 residues past the end of the read, so its final part is completed from the germline J gene. This chain connects TRBV19 to TRBJ1-5, with 7 positions matching TRBD1. In germline, CDR1 is LNHDA, CDR2 SQIVND (reference sequence). There are 14 residues in the CDR3. V shed 7 bases and J 4 bases; nucleotides not matched to a gene: 7. The sequenced part of the CDR3 DNA is TGTGCCAGTAATTTGAGGGACAGAAATCAGCCC. Its translation is CASNLRDRNQP. The complete CDR3 protein is CASNLRDRNQPQHF.

As concerns this clone: With the read ending 3 residues before the CDR3 end, the germline J gene is used to fill in that end. The rearrangement uses TRBV10-3 and TRBJ2-7; 8 nucleotides agree with TRBD2. There are 16 residues in the CDR3. The J segment lost 2 bases and the V segment lost 2 bases, leaving 8 bases of the junction unmatched. Germline V lookup: CDR1 ENHRY, CDR2 SYGVKD. The CDR3 spells CAISETGGRRTYEQYF. The CDR3 bases that were read are TGTGCCATCAGTGAGACCGGCGGGAGGCGTACCTACGAG.

Of note for this clone: The CDR3 end lies 3 residues beyond the end of the read and is filled in from the germline J gene. The rearrangement uses TRBV12-3 or TRBV12-4 and TRBJ2-1; 7 bases agree with TRBD2. The CDR3 contains 15 residues. V shed 5 bases and J 0 bases; nucleotides not matched to a gene: 4. CDR3 DNA (partial): TGTGCCAGCAGTAGCGGGATAAACTCCTACAATGAG. Protein product: CASSSGINSYNE. The CDR3 in full is CASSSGINSYNEQFF.

Remarks on this clone: The CDR3 goes on 3 residues after the read ends, and that part is filled in from the germline J gene. The genes are TRBV20-1 and TRBJ1-3; no clear D gene. The CDR3 extends over 12 amino acids. Germline-derived CDR1 and CDR2 are DFQATT and SNEGSKA (reference sequence). The germline V and J ends were trimmed by 6 bases and 8 bases, with 14 bases remaining between them. The CDR3 bases that were read are TGCAGTGCCTCTGCATTCGAGGACACC. This translates into CSASAFEDT. The whole CDR3 sequence is CSASAFEDTIYF.

Note on this clone: The read halts 3 residues ahead of the CDR3 end, with the missing end drawn from the germline J gene. The chain has TRBV19 and TRBJ2-1, with a weak D call TRBD1 (8 bases). V shed 5 bases and J shed 9 bases, with 20 bases lying between them. Germline CDR1 and CDR2: LNHDA and SQIVND (reference sequence). The CDR3 is 15 residues long. CDR3 in amino acids: CASSPSGTGKGEQFF. CDR3 DNA, as far as it was read: TGTGCCAGTAGTCCAAGCGGGACAGGTAAGGGTGAG.

CDR3 DNA, as far as it was read: TGCAGCGTCGCCATGACAGGGAGTGACACTGAA. As protein: CSVAMTGSDTE. The complete CDR3 protein is CSVAMTGSDTEAFF. The rearrangement joins TRBV29-1 to TRBJ1-1; 7 bases are a match to TRBD1. The sequenced fragment ends 3 residues before the CDR3 boundary, so the rest is inferred from the germline J gene. CDR3 size: 14 residues. Trimming cost V 6 bases and J 3 bases; bases outside gene matches: 10. Germline V lookup: CDR1 SQVTM, CDR2 ANQGSEA. Full variable domain (remainder filled in from reference TRBV29-1 and TRBJ1-1): SAVISQKPSRDICQRGTSLTIQCQVDSQVTMMFWYRQQPGQSLTLIATANQGSEATYESGFVIDKFPISRPNLTFSTLTVSNMSPEDSSIYLCSVAMTGSDTEAFFGQGTRLTVV.

On this clone: The read halts 3 residues ahead of the CDR3 end, with the missing end drawn from the germline J gene. The rearrangement uses TRBV5-1 and TRBJ1-4; 8 bases align to TRBD1. This CDR3 region has 14 residues. V was pared by 2 bases and J by 10 bases, with 7 bases of the junction left unmatched. CDR1 and CDR2 from the germline V gene are SGHRS and YFSETQ. The sequenced CDR3 bases are TGCGCCAGCAGCTTCGCAGGGGGCGGTGGAAAA. Its translation: CASSFAGGGGK. The full CDR3 sequence reads CASSFAGGGGKLFF.

Note on this clone: Coverage ceases 3 residues before the CDR3 finishes, and the germline J gene fills in the end. This chain uses TRBV20-1 with TRBJ1-1; possible D gene TRBD1, 5 bases. Germline V gives CDR1 DFQATT, CDR2 SNEGSKA (reference sequence). V dropped 3 bases and J dropped 5 bases, with 16 bases sitting between them. The CDR3 extends over 14 amino acids. CDR3 amino acids: CSARRGPIRTEAFF. CDR3 DNA (partial): TGCAGTGCTAGGCGGGGACCTATCAGGACTGAA.

The CDR3 spells CAFRQSYEQYF. The CDR3 bases that were read are TGTGCCTTTCGACAGTCCTACGAG. The V call is TRBV30, the J call TRBJ2-7, with a weak D call TRBD1 (5 bases). The sequenced fragment ends 3 residues before the CDR3 boundary, so the rest is inferred from the germline J gene. The CDR3 length is 11 residues. V was pared by 7 bases and J by 1 base, with 8 bases between. Germline V gene lookup returns CDR1 GTSNPN and CDR2 SVGIG (reference sequence).

Notes on this clone: The sequence runs out 3 residues before the end of the CDR3; the remainder is reconstructed from the germline J gene. The chain combines TRBV7-6 with TRBJ2-3, with TRBD2 as a possible D gene (6 bases). Germline V gene lookup returns CDR1 SGHVS and CDR2 FNYEAQ. The germline V and J ends were trimmed by 1 base and 1 base, with 12 bases remaining between them. This CDR3 region has 16 residues. The CDR3 loop reads CASSLGGMIGTDTQYF. CDR3 DNA, as far as it was read: TGTGCCAGCAGCTTAGGCGGGATGATCGGCACAGATACG.

A remark on this clone: The CDR3 extends 3 residues past the end of the read, so its final part is completed from the germline J gene. The J gene is TRBJ2-1, the V gene TRBV5-6, with unresolved D. This CDR3 is built from 15 residues. Germline V gives CDR1 SGHDT, CDR2 YYEEEE. V was clipped by 5 bases and J by 0 bases, with 12 bases between them. CDR3 loop: CASSLPTNSYNEQFF. The sequenced CDR3 bases are TGTGCCAGCAGTTTACCGACAAACTCCTACAATGAG.